This T cell receptor beta chain was captured by sequencing in a study of blood T cell repertoires in COVID-19. Overall study context: The origin of the acute and convalescent COVID-19 samples was the United States, Italy and Spain.

Repertoires were generated with immunoSEQ multiplex PCR, while TCRdb's copy carries only in-frame clones and drops some. The repertoire includes over 250,000 clones, 80% to 90% of them detected once, and roughly 10% sits in the top ten. Germline V gene sequence: CDR1 LGHNA, CDR2 YNFKEQ. The ends lost 0 bases at V and 7 bases at J; junction bases unmatched: 3. The CDR3 loop spans 14 amino acids. The V and J genes are TRBV4-2 and TRBJ2-1; 7 positions match TRBD2. This receptor was taken from a woman aged 50 to 65 who had recovered from COVID-19. The source material was peripheral blood. The CDR3 DNA reads as TGTGCCAGCAGCCAAGACACTAGCGTAAATGAGCAGTTCTTC. Its protein is CASSQDTSVNEQFF.